Sequencing of this T cell receptor (beta chain) was carried out in a study of blood T cell repertoires in COVID-19. The wider study: The study drew acute and convalescent COVID-19 samples from the United States, Italy and Spain. T cells, B-cell-depleted T cells, or PBMCs supplied cDNA or gDNA.

Authors' data handling: Estimation of nucleated cell counts relied on the amplification of reference gene primers. Produced via immunoSEQ multiplex PCR; TCRdb's table is partial and in-frame only. The DNA was the basis for D and trimming; V, J and clone size are from that table. The repertoire holds about 200,000 clones, approximately 90% seen once, with 6% in the top ten. V shed 2 bases and J shed 4 bases, with 11 bases lying between them. Germline V gives CDR1 KGHSH, CDR2 LQKENI. The length of the CDR3 is 14 residues. Source material: peripheral blood. This rearrangement joins TRBV18 to TRBJ1-1, with a weak D call TRBD1 (5 bases). The receptor was isolated from a man between 40 and 49 years old with active or convalescent COVID-19. The CDR3 loop reads CASSPNVGGTEAFF. The DNA for the CDR3 is TGTGCCAGCTCACCAAACGTCGGGGGCACTGAAGCTTTCTTT.